One sample yielded the 5 T cell receptor beta chains listed below, sequenced in a study of neoadjuvant anti-PD-1 for oral cavity cancer. Using immunoSEQ multiplex PCR, the repertoire was profiled, and TCRdb retains in-frame clones only, with some absent. The top ten clones hold 2.5% to 3% of a sample with around 62,000 clones, 70% to 85% of them seen once. The sequencing used PBMCs, collected before nivolumab (anti-PD-1) treatment. The receptors originated from a person between 40 and 79 years old with oral cavity squamous cell carcinoma.

V and J are TRBV19 and TRBJ2-7; D possibly matches TRBD1 or TRBD2 (5 bases each). This CDR3 is built from 14 residues. V lost 10 bases, J lost 0 bases, and 16 bases lay in between. CDR1 and CDR2 (germline): LNHDA, SQIVND (reference sequence). The CDR3 loop is CATSRDGDSYEQYF. The CDR3, as DNA: TGTGCCACCAGCCGGGACGGTGACTCCTACGAGCAGTACTTC. The full variable domain, rest sourced from reference TRBV19 and TRBJ2-7, is DGGITQSPKYLFRKEGQNVTLSCEQNLNHDAMYWYRQDPGQGLRLIYYSQIVNDFQKGDIAEGYSVSREKKESFPLTVTSAQKNPTAFYLCATSRDGDSYEQYFGPGTRLTVT.

The chain employs TRBV5-1 and TRBJ1-2, with TRBD1 matching 9 bases. Trimming at V came to 4 bases and at J to 2 bases, leaving 3 bases not matched to a gene. Per germline, CDR1 SGHRS and CDR2 YFSETQ. This CDR3 is built from 14 residues. The CDR3 is CASSPGTGNYGYTF. The CDR3 region has the DNA TGCGCCAGCAGCCCAGGGACAGGGAACTATGGCTACACCTTC.

This clone has just a few counts. V is TRBV5-4 and J is TRBJ2-7; TRBD2 matches at 13 bases. The junction had 5 bases not matched to a gene; V was cut back by 4 bases and J by 4 bases. The CDR3 runs 15 residues. Germline V gene lookup returns CDR1 SGHNT and CDR2 YYREEE (reference sequence). As DNA, the CDR3 is TGTGCCAGCAGCCCGGGACTAGCGGGAACTTACGAGCAGTACTTC. Amino acids: CASSPGLAGTYEQYF.

The CDR3 bases are TGTGCCAGCAGAGAATGGACAGGTGGTGAGCAGTTCTTC. Translated: CASREWTGGEQFF. The V gene is TRBV2, the J gene TRBJ2-1, with TRBD1 matching over 7 bases. This CDR3 region has 13 residues. The ends lost 6 bases at V and 9 bases at J; junction bases unmatched: 8. Germline lookup yields CDR1 SNHLY and CDR2 FYNNEI. The full variable domain, its missing parts supplied by reference TRBV2 and TRBJ2-1, is EPEVTQTPSHQVTQMGQEVILRCVPISNHLYFYWYRQILGQKVEFLVSFYNNEISEKSEIFDDQFSVERPDGSNFTLKIRSTKLEDSAMYFCASREWTGGEQFFGPGTRLTVL.

The chain combines TRBV30 with TRBJ2-1; D ambiguous. Germline CDR1 GTSNPN, CDR2 SVGIG (reference sequence). CDR3 length: 17 amino acids. V was shortened by 0 bases and J by 0 bases, with 15 bases between the two germline ends. The CDR3 DNA follows: TGTGCCTGGAGTGTAGCTATTGCCAGTAGCTCCTACAATGAGCAGTTCTTC. Protein: CAWSVAIASSSYNEQFF.